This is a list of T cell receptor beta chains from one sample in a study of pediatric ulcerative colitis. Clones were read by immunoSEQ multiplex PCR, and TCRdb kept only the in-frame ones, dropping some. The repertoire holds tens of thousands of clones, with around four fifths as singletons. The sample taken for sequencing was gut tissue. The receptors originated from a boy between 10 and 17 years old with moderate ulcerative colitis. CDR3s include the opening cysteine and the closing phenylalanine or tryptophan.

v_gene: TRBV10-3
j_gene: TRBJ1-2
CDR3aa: CAISEMEGARGYTF

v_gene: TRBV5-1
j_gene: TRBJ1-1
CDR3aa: CASSVRDRENTEAFF

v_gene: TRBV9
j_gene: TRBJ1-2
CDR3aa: CASSVVPGGTYGYTF

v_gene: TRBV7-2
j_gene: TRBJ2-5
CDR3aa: CASSLEVLGDPQYF

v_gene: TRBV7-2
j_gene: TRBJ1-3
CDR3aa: CASSLPASGNTIYF

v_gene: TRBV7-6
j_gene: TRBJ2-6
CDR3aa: CASSLDRVSGANVLTF

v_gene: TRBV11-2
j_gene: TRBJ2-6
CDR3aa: CASSSVSGANVLTF

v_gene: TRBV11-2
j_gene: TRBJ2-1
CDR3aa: CASSLGKGLQGAEQFF

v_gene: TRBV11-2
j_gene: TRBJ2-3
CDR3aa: CASSLMNGGTDTQYF

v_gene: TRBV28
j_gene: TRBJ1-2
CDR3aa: CASARTDRGGYGYTF

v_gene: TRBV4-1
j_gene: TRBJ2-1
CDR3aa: CASSIRDREPYNEQFF

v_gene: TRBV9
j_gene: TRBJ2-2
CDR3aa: CASSVVGGANTGELFF

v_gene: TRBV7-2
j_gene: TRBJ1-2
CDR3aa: CASSPRVPSRGYTF

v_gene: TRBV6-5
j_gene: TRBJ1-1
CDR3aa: CASSRGQGANTEAFF

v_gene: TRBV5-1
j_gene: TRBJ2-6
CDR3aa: CASRQNSGANVLTF

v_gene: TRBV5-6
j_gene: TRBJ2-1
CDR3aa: CASSRGYLYNEQFF

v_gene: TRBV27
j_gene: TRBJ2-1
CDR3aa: CASSRGYEQFF

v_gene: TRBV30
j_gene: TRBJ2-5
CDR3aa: CASVGTSRETQYF

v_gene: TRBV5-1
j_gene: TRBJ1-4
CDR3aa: CASTPGTGATNEKLFF

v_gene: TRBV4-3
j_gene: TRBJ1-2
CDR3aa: CASSQAGTDGYTF

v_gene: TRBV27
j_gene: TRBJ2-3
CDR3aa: CASRPRGLTDTQYF

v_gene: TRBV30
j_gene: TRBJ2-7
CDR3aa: CAWSHTGDEQYF

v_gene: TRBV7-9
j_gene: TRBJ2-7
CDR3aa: CASSLDYRDHEQYF

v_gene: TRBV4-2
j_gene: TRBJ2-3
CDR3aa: CASSQQRAGVADTQYF

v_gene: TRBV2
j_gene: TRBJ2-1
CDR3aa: CASRGSRTSGRGYNEQFF

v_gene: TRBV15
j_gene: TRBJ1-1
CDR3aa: CATSRKQGAGTEAFF

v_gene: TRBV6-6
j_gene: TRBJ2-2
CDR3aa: CASGKQGVPGELFF

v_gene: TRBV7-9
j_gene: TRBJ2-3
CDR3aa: CASSSVRGLNTDTQYF

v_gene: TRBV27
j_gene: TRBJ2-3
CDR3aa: CASLPQGHFTDTQYF

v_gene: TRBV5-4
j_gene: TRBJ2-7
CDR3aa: CASSNTGSQVGEQYF

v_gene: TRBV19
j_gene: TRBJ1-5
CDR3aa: CASSMREGALGRINQPQHF

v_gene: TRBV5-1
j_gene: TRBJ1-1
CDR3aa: CASSLSGIEAFF

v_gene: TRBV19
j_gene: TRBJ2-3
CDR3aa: CASSHPLRGTDTQYF

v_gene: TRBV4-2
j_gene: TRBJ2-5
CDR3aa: CASSQPATAQETQYF

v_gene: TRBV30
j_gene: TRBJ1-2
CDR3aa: CACSRIPGGLSGYTF

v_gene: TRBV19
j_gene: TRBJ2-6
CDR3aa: CASSIDRGRPGANVLTF

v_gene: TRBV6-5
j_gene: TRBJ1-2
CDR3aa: CASTDGRVAYGYTF

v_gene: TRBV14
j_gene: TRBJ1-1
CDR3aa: CASSPRGYDTEAFF

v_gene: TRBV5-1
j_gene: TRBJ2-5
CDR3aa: CASRIGLAVRQEETQYF

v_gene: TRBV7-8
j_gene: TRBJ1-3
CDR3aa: CASNPGGRRDTIYF

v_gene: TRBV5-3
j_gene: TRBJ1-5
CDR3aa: CARSPDLNSNQPQHF

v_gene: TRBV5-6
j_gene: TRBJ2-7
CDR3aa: CASSSGLASSYEQYF

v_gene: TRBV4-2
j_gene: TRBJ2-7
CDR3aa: CASSRGTGLLYEQYF

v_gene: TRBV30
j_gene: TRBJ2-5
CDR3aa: CAWRTGGKGPQYF

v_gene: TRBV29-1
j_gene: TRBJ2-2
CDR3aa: CSVEEGGTGLTGELFF

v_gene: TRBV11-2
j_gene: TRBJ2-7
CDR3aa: CASSFRWGDYEQYF